Listed below are T cell receptor beta chains from one sample, sequenced in a study of blood T cells in healthy people across ages. In TCRdb, the 5' RACE reads were re-called with MiXCR into one record per CDR3 protein. The top ten clones hold approximately 10% of a sample with roughly 1.6 million distinct CDR3 sequences, about 31% of them seen once. Specimen: blood. The receptors originated from a woman aged 30 to 39 in good health. Each CDR3 is given with its conserved first and last residue.

v_call	j_call	cdr3_aa
TRBV7-2	TRBJ2-3	CASSLVGTSGDSTDTQYF
TRBV12-3/TRBV12-4	TRBJ2-4	CASTTGLGSNIQYF
TRBV12-3/TRBV12-4	TRBJ1-5	CASSLGNRGYQPQHF
TRBV7-9	TRBJ1-2	CASSLWTGSNYGYTF
TRBV5-1	TRBJ2-1	CASSLRGTSGDEQFF
TRBV5-6	TRBJ1-2	CASSLVLEEKYGYTF
TRBV27	TRBJ2-5	CASSEGTSGRETQYF
TRBV20-1	TRBJ1-2	CSADTRDTANYGYTF
TRBV29-1	TRBJ2-5	CGGNDPEETQYF
TRBV19	TRBJ2-1	CASSNDEGLVNNEQFF